A single sample is the source of the 31 T cell receptor beta chains below, sequenced in a study of blood T cell repertoires in COVID-19. Sequencing was performed with immunoSEQ multiplex PCR; in TCRdb, only in-frame clones are kept and a portion is missing. The sample holds about 230,000 clones, 70% to 90% seen once. Sequenced input: peripheral blood. These receptors came from a woman between 18 and 30 years old who had recovered from COVID-19.

CDR3 DNA: TGTGCCAGCAGTAGTCTAGCAGAGCCTAATGAGCAGTTCTTC. Encoded protein: CASSSLAEPNEQFF. The gene calls are TRBV25-1 and TRBJ2-1, with D perhaps TRBD2 (5 bases). Germline V gene data show CDR1 as MGHDK and CDR2 as SYGVNS. Trimming cost V 5 bases and J 7 bases, with 15 bases left between them. The CDR3 runs 14 residues.

This clone appeared a few times. The chain carries TRBV2 and TRBJ1-1; D is perhaps TRBD1 (6 bases). V was cut by 7 bases and J by 5 bases, with 14 bases left in between. The CDR3 consists of 13 residues. Germline V lookup: CDR1 SNHLY, CDR2 FYNNEI. In DNA, the CDR3 is TGTGCCAGCACCGAGGGGGAGGGAACTGAAGCTTTCTTT. Protein product: CASTEGEGTEAFF.

The chain is built from TRBV7-8 and TRBJ2-2, with 8 bases lining up with TRBD1. Trimming took 5 bases from V and 6 from J; bases not matched to a gene: 8. Germline loops: CDR1 SGHVS, CDR2 FQNEAQ. The CDR3 is 15 amino acids. The DNA of the CDR3 is TGTGCCAGCAGCCCACCCGACAGGGGCCCCGGGGAGCTGTTTTTT. Amino acids: CASSPPDRGPGELFF. Filled out from reference TRBV7-8 and TRBJ2-2, the complete variable domain reads GAGVSQSPRYKVAKRGQDVALRCDPISGHVSLFWYQQALGQGPEFLTYFQNEAQLDKSGLPSDRFFAERPEGSVSTLKIQRTQQEDSAVYLCASSPPDRGPGELFFGEGSRLTVL.

This clone was recorded only once. The chain employs TRBV27 and TRBJ1-2; TRBD1 agrees at 10 bases. The V gene's germline CDR1 is MNHEY and CDR2 SMNVEV (reference sequence). The CDR3 runs to 13 residues. V was clipped by 4 bases and J by 7 bases; unmatched bases: 3. The CDR3 here is CASSWDRGSGYTF. DNA of the CDR3: TGTGCCAGCAGTTGGGACAGGGGTTCTGGCTACACCTTC.

DNA for the CDR3: TGTGCCAGCAGTGCGGGACTAGCGGGGGGACAAGAGACCCAGTACTTC. Encoded protein: CASSAGLAGGQETQYF. V and J are TRBV2 and TRBJ2-5; 15 bases are a match to TRBD2. With 4 bases clipped from V and 2 bases from J, the junction kept 2 bases outside the gene matches. The germline V gene encodes CDR1 SNHLY and CDR2 FYNNEI. The CDR3 is 16 amino acids.

The chain couples TRBV13 to TRBJ1-3; D not certain. The germline CDR1 and CDR2 sequences are PRHDT and FYEKMQ (reference sequence). Trimming shortened V by 1 base and J by 4 bases, and 17 bases separated the two germline ends. The CDR3 loop spans 17 amino acids. The CDR3 nucleotides read TGTGCCAGCAGCTTAGAACTTAGGAGGGCCGCCGGAAACACCATATATTTT. Its protein product is CASSLELRRAAGNTIYF. Supplemented by reference TRBV13 and TRBJ1-3, the full variable domain reads AAGVIQSPRHLIKEKRETATLKCYPIPRHDTVYWYQQGPGQDPQFLISFYEKMQSDKGSIPDRFSAQQFSDYHSELNMSSLELGDSALYFCASSLELRRAAGNTIYFGEGSWLTVV.

The chain links TRBV7-3 to TRBJ2-5; tentative D call: TRBD2 (6 bases). This CDR3 contains 14 residues. Germline CDR1 reads SGHTA; CDR2 reads FQGTGA. V lost 2 bases and J 7 bases, leaving 14 bases between the germline ends. CDR3 nucleotides: TGTGCCAGCAGCTTATCTAGCGCCGAAGGGACCCAGTACTTC. This gives the protein CASSLSSAEGTQYF.

This sequence joins TRBV6-1 and TRBJ1-4, with D possibly TRBD1 on 5 matching bases. Per germline, CDR1 MNHNS and CDR2 SASEGT. This CDR3 comprises 16 residues. With 3 bases removed from V and 3 bases from J, the gap between germline ends came to 14 bases. The CDR3: CASSDPGRGSNEKLFF. DNA for the CDR3: TGTGCCAGCAGTGACCCAGGACGGGGGTCTAATGAAAAACTGTTTTTT.

This clone was counted once. The rearrangement uses TRBV7-6 and TRBJ2-1; 9 nucleotides agree with TRBD2. V gave up 1 base and J gave up 4 bases; unmatched junction bases: 8. The germline V gene has CDR1 SGHVS and CDR2 FNYEAQ. This CDR3 contains 17 residues. The CDR3 sequence is CASSLGGSGSMYNEQFF. As DNA, the CDR3 is TGTGCCAGCAGCTTAGGGGGTAGCGGGAGTATGTACAATGAGCAGTTCTTC.

The chain combines TRBV5-1 with TRBJ1-3, with D perhaps TRBD1 (6 bases). Trimming pared 4 bases from V and 5 bases from J, leaving 19 bases between. The CDR3 is made up of 16 amino acids. Per germline, CDR1 SGHRS and CDR2 YFSETQ. CDR3 residues: CASSPRGRGERNTIYF. The CDR3 nucleotides are TGCGCCAGCAGCCCAAGGGGGAGGGGGGAGCGAAACACCATATATTTT.

CDR3 nucleotide sequence: TGTGCTACCGAGACGCCGGGAAATGAGCAGTTCTTC. This codes for CATETPGNEQFF. The gene calls are TRBV30 and TRBJ2-1; possible D gene TRBD2, 5 bases. CDR1 and CDR2 (germline): GTSNPN, SVGIG (reference sequence). The CDR3 consists of 12 residues.

The V gene is TRBV7-9, the J gene TRBJ1-1; possibly TRBD1 for D (6 bases). The V end lost 4 bases, the J end lost 1 base, and 16 bases lay between the germline ends. Germline-derived CDR1 and CDR2 are SEHNR and FQNEAQ (reference sequence). CDR3 length equals 16 residues. CDR3 DNA: TGTGCCAGCAGCTCGGGCGGGGGGCGATGGAACACTGAAGCTTTCTTT. Amino acid sequence: CASSSGGGRWNTEAFF.

The V call is TRBV4-1, the J call TRBJ1-5; D perhaps matches TRBD1 (6 bases). CDR3 size: 17 residues. CDR1 MGHRA and CDR2 YSYEKL come from the germline V gene. Deletions cut 0 bases from V and 4 bases from J, with 16 bases between. The chain's CDR3 is CASSQDLGVDRNQPQHF. The CDR3 DNA is TGCGCCAGCAGCCAAGATCTTGGGGTAGACAGGAATCAGCCCCAGCATTTT.

V gene TRBV11-2 combines with J gene TRBJ2-5; 13 bases match TRBD2. J was trimmed by 2 bases and V by 5 bases; bases with no gene match: 11. The V gene's germline CDR1 is SGHAT and CDR2 FQNNGV. CDR3 size: 18 residues. The chain's CDR3 is CASSTGTSGTPVQETQYF. The CDR3 coding sequence is TGTGCCAGCAGCACCGGGACTAGCGGGACGCCAGTACAAGAGACCCAGTACTTC.

The chain carries TRBV7-2 and TRBJ1-2; TRBD1 agrees at 7 bases. CDR1 and CDR2 from the germline V gene are SGHTA and FQGNSA. V shed 1 base, J shed 5 bases, and the junction held 7 bases outside the gene matches. The CDR3 spans 15 residues. The CDR3 here is CASSLVEGAQYGYTF. The DNA for the CDR3 is TGTGCCAGCAGCTTAGTTGAGGGGGCGCAATATGGCTACACCTTC.

The chain is built from TRBV27 and TRBJ1-1, with D hard to call. V lost 6 bases and J 5 bases, leaving 16 bases between the germline ends. From germline, CDR1 is MNHEY and CDR2 SMNVEV (reference sequence). CDR3 length: 14 residues. CDR3 in DNA: TGTGCCAGCAGCTTCGCGTCTTTCGGGACTGAAGCTTTCTTT. This encodes CASSFASFGTEAFF.

The rearrangement links TRBV6-1 to TRBJ1-5; D unresolved. Germline CDR1 reads MNHNS; CDR2 reads SASEGT. Trimming took 2 bases from V and 3 from J, leaving 11 bases between them. This CDR3 is 15 amino acids long. The CDR3, as DNA: TGTGCCAGCAGTGAATTTATCGGTTACAATCAGCCCCAGCATTTT. It is translated as CASSEFIGYNQPQHF.

The chain joins TRBV27 to TRBJ1-1, with TRBD1 identical over 7 bases. This CDR3 has 14 amino acids. CDR1 MNHEY and CDR2 SMNVEV come from the germline V gene (reference sequence). V was clipped by 6 bases and J by 4 bases; unmatched bases: 8. In DNA form, the CDR3 reads TGTGCCAGCAGACGACCAGGGGGGAGCACTGAAGCTTTCTTT. It encodes CASRRPGGSTEAFF.

The V gene is TRBV9, the J gene TRBJ2-1; 9 nucleotides line up with TRBD2. The CDR3 runs to 15 residues. Trimming cost V 2 bases and J 8 bases; bases outside gene matches: 8. Germline CDR1 SGDLS, CDR2 YYNGEE. The CDR3 reads CASSVLAGNVYEQFF. The CDR3 nucleotides are TGTGCCAGCAGCGTGCTAGCGGGAAACGTCTATGAGCAGTTCTTC.

V gene TRBV9 combines with J gene TRBJ2-7, with TRBD1 matching 9 bases. Germline CDR1 reads SGDLS; CDR2 reads YYNGEE. There are 14 residues in the CDR3. Trimming at V came to 4 bases and at J to 4 bases, leaving 6 bases not matched to a gene. The CDR3 coding sequence is TGTGCCAGCAGCAAAGACAGGGGGGGATACGAGCAGTACTTC. The encoded protein is CASSKDRGGYEQYF.

V and J are TRBV5-1 and TRBJ1-1; 8 bases are a match to TRBD1. Germline CDR1 SGHRS, CDR2 YFSETQ. The V segment lost 4 bases and the J segment 1 base; nucleotides outside the gene matches: 6. The CDR3 length is 15 residues. In DNA form, the CDR3 reads TGCGCCAGCAGCCCGGACAGGGATTCGAACACTGAAGCTTTCTTT. Translating gives CASSPDRDSNTEAFF. Full variable domain (rest looked up from reference TRBV5-1 and TRBJ1-1): KAGVTQTPRYLIKTRGQQVTLSCSPISGHRSVSWYQQTPGQGLQFLFEYFSETQRNKGNFPGRFSGRQFSNSRSEMNVSTLELGDSALYLCASSPDRDSNTEAFFGQGTRLTVV.

A word on this clone: The same CDR3 is also encoded by other DNA sequences in this sample. The chain carries TRBV20-1 and TRBJ2-7; D ambiguous. Germline V gives CDR1 DFQATT, CDR2 SNEGSKA (reference sequence). Trimming stripped 0 bases from V and 2 bases from J, with 2 bases between. This CDR3 is 11 amino acids long. The CDR3 DNA follows: TGCAGTGCTAGAGACACCTACGAGCAGTACTTC. Protein: CSARDTYEQYF.

The chain joins TRBV19 to TRBJ1-2; the D is unclear. This CDR3 is built from 13 residues. V was cut by 5 bases and J by 2 bases, with 9 bases left in between. CDR1 is LNHDA, CDR2 SQIVND, per germline (reference sequence). The chain's CDR3 is CASSSQKNYGYTF. CDR3 DNA sequence: TGTGCCAGTAGTTCACAGAAAAACTATGGCTACACCTTC.

This clone has just one count. The rearrangement joins TRBV27 to TRBJ1-5; D is unresolved. The CDR3 sequence is 12 residues long. The germline V gene encodes CDR1 MNHEY and CDR2 SMNVEV (reference sequence). V lost 5 bases, J lost 4 bases, and 6 bases lay in between. CDR3 amino acids: CASSPLNQPQHF. Here the CDR3 DNA reads TGTGCCAGCAGTCCGTTGAATCAGCCCCAGCATTTT.

This clone was detected only once. This chain connects TRBV2 to TRBJ2-3, with 9 bases matching TRBD2. This CDR3 contains 18 residues. V shed 8 bases, J shed 2 bases, and the junction held 17 bases outside the gene matches. Germline CDR1 and CDR2: SNHLY and FYNNEI. CDR3 DNA: TGTGCCAGCTTCTCGGGGGCGGGAGGGCCCCTTGCCACAGATACGCAGTATTTT. Amino acids: CASFSGAGGPLATDTQYF.

Here the CDR3 DNA reads TGTGCCAGCGCCGTACTAGCGGGAGATGGCGAGCAGTACTTC. Protein: CASAVLAGDGEQYF. The genes are TRBV27 and TRBJ2-7, with 11 bases fitting TRBD2. J was trimmed by 6 bases and V by 8 bases; bases with no gene match: 9. From germline, CDR1 is MNHEY and CDR2 SMNVEV (reference sequence). This CDR3 contains 14 residues.

V usage is TRBV27 and J usage is TRBJ1-5; 8 bases agree with TRBD1. The J segment lost 3 bases and the V segment lost 6 bases, leaving 4 bases of the junction unmatched. This CDR3 region has 14 residues. Germline CDR1 reads MNHEY; CDR2 reads SMNVEV (reference sequence). Here the CDR3 DNA reads TGTGCCAGCAGACCGGGACAGGCCAATCAGCCCCAGCATTTT. Its translation is CASRPGQANQPQHF.

This clone was picked up one time. This chain connects TRBV11-2 to TRBJ1-1; 8 bases align to TRBD1. The germline V gene encodes CDR1 SGHAT and CDR2 FQNNGV. The V and J ends lost 3 bases and 1 base, in that order; junction bases with no gene match: 4. The CDR3 covers 15 residues. CDR3 in DNA: TGTGCCAGCAGCTTTGACAGGGGATGGAACACTGAAGCTTTCTTT. This encodes CASSFDRGWNTEAFF.

The chain recombines TRBV5-1 with TRBJ1-2; 8 nucleotides line up with TRBD1. The CDR3 sequence is 16 residues long. Germline V gives CDR1 SGHRS, CDR2 YFSETQ. J lost 2 bases, V lost 4 bases, and 10 bases had no gene match. The DNA for the CDR3 is TGCGCCAGCAGCCCAACCGACAGGGGCGCGAACTATGGCTACACCTTC. Protein product: CASSPTDRGANYGYTF.

This clone is a singleton in its sample. The gene calls are TRBV3-1 (or the pseudogene TRBV3-2) and TRBJ2-1; possible D gene TRBD1, 6 bases. Germline CDR1 and CDR2: LGHDT and YNNKEL (reference sequence). Deletions cut 5 bases from V and 5 bases from J, with 13 bases between. The CDR3 runs 14 residues. The CDR3: CASSITTGNNEQFF. CDR3 in DNA: TGTGCCAGCAGCATAACGACAGGAAACAATGAGCAGTTCTTC.

The chain joins TRBV7-3 to TRBJ2-1; 7 nucleotides agree with TRBD2. In germline, CDR1 is SGHTA, CDR2 FQGTGA. The CDR3 is 15 residues long. With V trimmed by 0 bases and J by 6 bases, 5 bases remained unmatched. CDR3 amino acids: CASSLTAGVANEQFF. CDR3 nucleotide sequence: TGTGCCAGCAGCTTAACGGCGGGAGTAGCCAATGAGCAGTTCTTC. The full variable domain, in which reference TRBV7-3 and TRBJ2-1 provide the parts outside the CDR3, is GAGVSQTPSNKVTEKGKYVELRCDPISGHTALYWYRQSLGQGPEFLIYFQGTGAADDSGLPNDRFFAVRPEGSVSTLKIQRTERGDSAVYLCASSLTAGVANEQFFGPGTRLTVL.